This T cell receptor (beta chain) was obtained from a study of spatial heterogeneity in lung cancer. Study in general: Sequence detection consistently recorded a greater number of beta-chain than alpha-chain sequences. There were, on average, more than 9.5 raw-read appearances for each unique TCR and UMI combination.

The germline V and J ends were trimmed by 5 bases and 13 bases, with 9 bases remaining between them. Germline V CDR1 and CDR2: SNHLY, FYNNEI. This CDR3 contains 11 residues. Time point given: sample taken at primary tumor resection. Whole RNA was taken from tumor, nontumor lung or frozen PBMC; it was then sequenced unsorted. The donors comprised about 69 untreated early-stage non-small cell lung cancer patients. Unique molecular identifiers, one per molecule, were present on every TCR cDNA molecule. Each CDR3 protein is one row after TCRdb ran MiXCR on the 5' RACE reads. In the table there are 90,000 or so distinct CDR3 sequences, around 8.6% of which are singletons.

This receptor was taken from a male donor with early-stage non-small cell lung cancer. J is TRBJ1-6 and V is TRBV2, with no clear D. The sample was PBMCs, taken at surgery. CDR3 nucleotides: TGTGCCAGCAGTTCATGGTATCCCCTCCACTTT. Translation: CASSSWYPLHF.